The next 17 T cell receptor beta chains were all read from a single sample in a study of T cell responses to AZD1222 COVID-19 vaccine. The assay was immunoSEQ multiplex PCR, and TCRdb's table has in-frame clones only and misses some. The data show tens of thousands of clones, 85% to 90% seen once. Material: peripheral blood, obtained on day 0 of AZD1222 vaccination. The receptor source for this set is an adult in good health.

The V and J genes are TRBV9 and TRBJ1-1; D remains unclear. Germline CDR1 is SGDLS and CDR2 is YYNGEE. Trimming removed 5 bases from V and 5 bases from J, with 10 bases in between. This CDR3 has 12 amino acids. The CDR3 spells CASSYIDTEAFF. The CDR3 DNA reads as TGTGCCAGCAGTTACATTGATACTGAAGCTTTCTTT.

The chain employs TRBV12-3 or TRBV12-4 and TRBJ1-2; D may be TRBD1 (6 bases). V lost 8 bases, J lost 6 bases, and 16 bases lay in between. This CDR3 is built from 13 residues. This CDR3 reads CASSYTGWNGYTF. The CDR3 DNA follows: TGTGCCAGCTCCTATACAGGGTGGAATGGCTACACCTTC.

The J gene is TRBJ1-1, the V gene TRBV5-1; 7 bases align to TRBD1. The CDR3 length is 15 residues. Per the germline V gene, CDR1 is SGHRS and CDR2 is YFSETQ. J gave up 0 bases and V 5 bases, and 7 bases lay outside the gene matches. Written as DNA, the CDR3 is TGCGCCAGCAGGTGGGAAACAGGGGTGAACACTGAAGCTTTCTTT. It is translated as CASRWETGVNTEAFF. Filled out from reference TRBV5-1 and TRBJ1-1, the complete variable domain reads KAGVTQTPRYLIKTRGQQVTLSCSPISGHRSVSWYQQTPGQGLQFLFEYFSETQRNKGNFPGRFSGRQFSNSRSEMNVSTLELGDSALYLCASRWETGVNTEAFFGQGTRLTVV.

The CDR3 DNA is TGTGCCAGCAGTTGGGGAAGAGGTAACTATGGCTACACCTTC. This gives the protein CASSWGRGNYGYTF. This rearrangement joins TRBV6-5 to TRBJ1-2; D gene ambiguous. V was cut by 4 bases and J by 1 base, with 10 bases left in between. This CDR3 has 14 amino acids. Germline V gene sequence: CDR1 MNHEY, CDR2 SVGAGI.

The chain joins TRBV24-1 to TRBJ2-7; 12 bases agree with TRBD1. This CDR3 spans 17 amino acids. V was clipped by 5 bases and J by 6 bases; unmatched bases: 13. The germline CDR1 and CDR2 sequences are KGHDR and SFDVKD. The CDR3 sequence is CATSGHLRDRGPAEQYF. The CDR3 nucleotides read TGTGCCACCAGTGGTCATCTCCGGGACAGGGGGCCGGCCGAGCAGTACTTC.

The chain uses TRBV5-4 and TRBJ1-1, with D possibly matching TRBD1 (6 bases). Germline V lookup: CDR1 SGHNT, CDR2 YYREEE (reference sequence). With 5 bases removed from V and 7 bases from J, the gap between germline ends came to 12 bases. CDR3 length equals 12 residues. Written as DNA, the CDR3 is TGTGCCAGCAGTGGGCAGGGGTTTGAAGCTTTCTTT. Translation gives CASSGQGFEAFF.

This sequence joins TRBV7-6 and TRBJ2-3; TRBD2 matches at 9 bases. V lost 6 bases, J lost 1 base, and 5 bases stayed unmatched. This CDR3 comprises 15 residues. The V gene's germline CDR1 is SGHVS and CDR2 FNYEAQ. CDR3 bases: TGTGCCAGCAGAAGACTAGCGGCCGGCACAGATACGCAGTATTTT. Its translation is CASRRLAAGTDTQYF.

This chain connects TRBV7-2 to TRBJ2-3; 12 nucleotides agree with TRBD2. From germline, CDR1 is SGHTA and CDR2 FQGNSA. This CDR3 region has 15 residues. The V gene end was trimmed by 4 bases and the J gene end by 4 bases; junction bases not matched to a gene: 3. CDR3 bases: TGTGCCAGCAGCTCACTAGCGGGGGGACCAGATACGCAGTATTTT. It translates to CASSSLAGGPDTQYF.

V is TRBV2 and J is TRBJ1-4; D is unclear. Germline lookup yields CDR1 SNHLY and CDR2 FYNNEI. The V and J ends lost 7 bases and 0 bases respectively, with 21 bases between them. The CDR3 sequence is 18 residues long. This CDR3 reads CASKSGRLAPATNEKLFF. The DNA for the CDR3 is TGTGCCAGCAAGTCTGGCAGGTTGGCCCCCGCAACTAATGAAAAACTGTTTTTT.

The CDR3 DNA sequence: TGTGCTAGTGGACCAGGGAGCTTCCCTGAAGCTTTCTTT. Translating it yields CASGPGSFPEAFF. This sequence joins TRBV12-5 and TRBJ1-1; TRBD1 is a possible D gene (5 bases). CDR3 length equals 13 residues. With 6 bases removed from V and 6 bases from J, the gap between germline ends came to 14 bases. Germline loops: CDR1 LGHNT, CDR2 FRNRAP.

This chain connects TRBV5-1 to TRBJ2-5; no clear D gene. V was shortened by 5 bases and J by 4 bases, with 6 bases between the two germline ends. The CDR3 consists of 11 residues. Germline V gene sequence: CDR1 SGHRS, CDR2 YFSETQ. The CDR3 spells CASRMSETQYF. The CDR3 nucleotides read TGCGCCAGCAGGATGTCAGAGACCCAGTACTTC.

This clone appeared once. For the CDR3, the DNA is TGTGCCAGCAGCCCCGTATCGATTCCAGGAAACTATGGCTACACCTTC. Translation: CASSPVSIPGNYGYTF. The V call is TRBV11-3, the J call TRBJ1-2; D is undetermined. V shed 5 bases and J shed 2 bases, with 18 bases lying between them. Germline V gene data show CDR1 as SGHNT and CDR2 as YENEEA. The CDR3 loop spans 16 amino acids.

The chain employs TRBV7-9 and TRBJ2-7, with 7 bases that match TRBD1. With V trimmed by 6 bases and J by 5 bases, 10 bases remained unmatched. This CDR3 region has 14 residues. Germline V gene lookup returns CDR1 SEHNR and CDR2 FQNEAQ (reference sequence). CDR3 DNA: TGTGCCAGCAGATACGCAGCCGGGACAGACGAGCAGTACTTC. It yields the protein CASRYAAGTDEQYF.

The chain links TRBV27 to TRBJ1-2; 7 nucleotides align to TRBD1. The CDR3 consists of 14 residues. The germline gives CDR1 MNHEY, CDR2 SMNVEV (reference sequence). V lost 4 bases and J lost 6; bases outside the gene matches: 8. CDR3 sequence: CASSSRQGFDGYTF. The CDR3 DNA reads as TGTGCCAGCAGTTCCCGACAGGGCTTCGATGGCTACACCTTC.

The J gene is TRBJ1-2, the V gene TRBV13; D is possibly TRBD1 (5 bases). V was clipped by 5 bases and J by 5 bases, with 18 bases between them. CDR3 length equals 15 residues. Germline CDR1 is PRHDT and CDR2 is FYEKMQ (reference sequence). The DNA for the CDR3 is TGTGCCAGCAGCCGGGGCGACGAAGTCCGATATGGCTACACCTTC. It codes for CASSRGDEVRYGYTF.

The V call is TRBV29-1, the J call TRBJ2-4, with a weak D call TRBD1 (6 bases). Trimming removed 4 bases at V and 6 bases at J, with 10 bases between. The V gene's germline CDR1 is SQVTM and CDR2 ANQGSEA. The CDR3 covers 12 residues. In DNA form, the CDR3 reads TGCAGCGTTGTAGGACAGAGAAACATTCAGTACTTC. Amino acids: CSVVGQRNIQYF.

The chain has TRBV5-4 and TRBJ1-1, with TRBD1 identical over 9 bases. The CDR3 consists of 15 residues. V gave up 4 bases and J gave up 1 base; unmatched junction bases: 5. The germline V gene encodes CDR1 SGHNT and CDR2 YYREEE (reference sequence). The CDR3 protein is CASSIRTGANTEAFF. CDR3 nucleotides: TGTGCCAGCAGCATTCGGACAGGGGCGAACACTGAAGCTTTCTTT.